This TCR beta chain emerged from a study of CD8 T cells in Susac syndrome. Study-level points and caveats: The authors found no clonal expansion in Susac syndrome CD4+ T cell repertoires.

For this clonotype: The antigen is unknown.

TCR beta sequences were obtained from blood CD8+ and CD4+ T cells. The CDR3 is 16 residues long. Losses at the gene ends were 6 bases for V and 0 bases for J; bases not matched to a gene: 8. With random hexamers, about 0.5 to 1 ug RNA was reverse transcribed. Amplification of TCR beta CDR3 was carried out by immunoSEQ multiplex PCR, which covered 54 Vbeta and 13 Jbeta segments. TCRdb re-called the immunoSEQ multiplex PCR reads with MiXCR, one entry per CDR3 protein. The sample consists of approximately 190,000 distinct CDR3 sequences, around 95% of them appearing once. Sequencing used CD4+ T cells from PBMCs. The clonotype originates from a human donor with Susac syndrome. V gene TRBV12-3 or TRBV12-4 combines with J gene TRBJ2-1; 7 bases line up with TRBD1. The CDR3 loop is CASRRDSRSSYNEQFF. CDR3 DNA: TGTGCCAGCAGACGGGACAGCCGAAGCTCCTACAATGAGCAGTTCTTC.